The entry below describes one T cell receptor beta chain. Its antigen is not known. These data originate in a study of cytomegalovirus exposure and HLA in healthy donors. The study's findings and limits: Equally common other TCR beta chains were less clonally expanded than HLA-associated ones, a later analysis found. TCR beta V- and J-gene trimming, according to a later analysis, was linked to a missense DCLRE1C variant. Common viral pathogens were later found to be apparently linked to several of the most significant clusters. In a later analysis, an Asian-associated ancestry cluster reportedly showed fewer N-insertions than the roughly 700-donor mean.

The study ran its PCR with 60 Vbeta and 13 Jbeta primers. Sequencing was performed with immunoSEQ multiplex PCR; in TCRdb, only in-frame clones are kept and a portion is missing. The data contain around 200,000 clones, 77% of them singletons. The V and J ends lost 4 bases and 8 bases respectively, with 15 bases between them. This CDR3 comprises 13 residues. CDR1 and CDR2 (germline): SGHVS, FQNEAQ. This clonotype was obtained from a woman aged 55 to 70 in good health and CMV-seropositive. The rearrangement uses TRBV7-8 and TRBJ2-7; D call uncertain. Sequencing was performed on PBMCs. CDR3 DNA sequence: TGTGCCAGCAGCTCCCTAAAACTTATACAGCAGTACTTC. Protein product: CASSSLKLIQQYF. Full variable domain (missing parts from reference TRBV7-8 and TRBJ2-7): GAGVSQSPRYKVAKRGQDVALRCDPISGHVSLFWYQQALGQGPEFLTYFQNEAQLDKSGLPSDRFFAERPEGSVSTLKIQRTQQEDSAVYLCASSSLKLIQQYFGPGTRLTVT.